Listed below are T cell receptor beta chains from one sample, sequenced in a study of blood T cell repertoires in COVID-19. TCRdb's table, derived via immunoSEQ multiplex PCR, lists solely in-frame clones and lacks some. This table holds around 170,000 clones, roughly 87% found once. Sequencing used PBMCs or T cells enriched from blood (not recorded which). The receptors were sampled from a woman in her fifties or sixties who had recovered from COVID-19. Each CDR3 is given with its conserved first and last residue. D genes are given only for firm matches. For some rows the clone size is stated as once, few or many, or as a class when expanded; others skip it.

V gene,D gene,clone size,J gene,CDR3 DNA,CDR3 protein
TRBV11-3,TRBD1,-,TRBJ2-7,TGTGCCAGCAGCTTCGGGACAGGAAGCTACGAGCAGTACTTC,CASSFGTGSYEQYF
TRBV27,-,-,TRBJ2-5,TGTGCCAGCAGTTTCGGCGGGCGAGAGACCCAGTACTTC,CASSFGGRETQYF
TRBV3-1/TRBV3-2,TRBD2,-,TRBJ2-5,TGTGCCAGCAGCCAAGATATACTAGCGGGTGGCCAAGAGACCCAGTACTTC,CASSQDILAGGQETQYF
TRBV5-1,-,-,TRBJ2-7,TGCGCCAGCAGCCTAATGAGGGCCACAGACGAGCAGTACTTC,CASSLMRATDEQYF
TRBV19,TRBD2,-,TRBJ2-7,TGTGCCAGTAGTATAGAGGGCGGGAGCTACGAGCAGTACTTC,CASSIEGGSYEQYF
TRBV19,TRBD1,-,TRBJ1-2,TGTGCCAGTAGTATTGGGGGGACAGCCGGATATGGCTACACCTTC,CASSIGGTAGYGYTF
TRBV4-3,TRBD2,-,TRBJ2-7,TGCGCCAGCAGCCAAGTCGGCCTAGCGGAGCACTACGAGCAGTACTTC,CASSQVGLAEHYEQYF
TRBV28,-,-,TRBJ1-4,TGTGCCAGCAGTTCGACAGGCGCCAAGGGGGAACTGTTTTTT,CASSSTGAKGELFF
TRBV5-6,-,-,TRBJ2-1,TGTGCCAGCAGCTGGCGGGCTGAGCAGTTCTTC,CASSWRAEQFF
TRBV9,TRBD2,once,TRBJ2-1,TGTGCCAGCAGCGTAGGGGCTAGCGGCTCCTACAATGAGCAGTTCTTC,CASSVGASGSYNEQFF
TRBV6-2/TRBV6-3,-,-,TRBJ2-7,TGTGCCAGCAGTTATTCCACCTACGAGCAGTACTTC,CASSYSTYEQYF
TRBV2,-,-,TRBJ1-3,TGTGCCAGCACCGCAGGCTCAGGAAACACCATATATTTT,CASTAGSGNTIYF
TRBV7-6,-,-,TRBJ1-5,TGTGCCAGCAGCCGGACAGACAATCAGCCCCAGCATTTT,CASSRTDNQPQHF
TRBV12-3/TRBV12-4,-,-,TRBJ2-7,TGTGCCAGCAGTTTCGGGACAACCTACGAGCAGTACTTC,CASSFGTTYEQYF
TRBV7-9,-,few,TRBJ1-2,TGTGCCAGCAGCTTAGGATCGGAAGTACAGGGTCTCAACTATGGCTACACCTTC,CASSLGSEVQGLNYGYTF
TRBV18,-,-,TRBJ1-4,TGTGCCAGCTCACCACCGAACAGCTACAATGAAAAACTGTTTTTT,CASSPPNSYNEKLFF
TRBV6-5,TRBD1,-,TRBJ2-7,TGTGCCAGCAGTTACCGGGACAGCTTCTACGAGCAGTACTTC,CASSYRDSFYEQYF
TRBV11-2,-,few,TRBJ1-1,TGTGCCAGCAGCCAACAGGGATGGTGGACTGAAGCTTTCTTT,CASSQQGWWTEAFF